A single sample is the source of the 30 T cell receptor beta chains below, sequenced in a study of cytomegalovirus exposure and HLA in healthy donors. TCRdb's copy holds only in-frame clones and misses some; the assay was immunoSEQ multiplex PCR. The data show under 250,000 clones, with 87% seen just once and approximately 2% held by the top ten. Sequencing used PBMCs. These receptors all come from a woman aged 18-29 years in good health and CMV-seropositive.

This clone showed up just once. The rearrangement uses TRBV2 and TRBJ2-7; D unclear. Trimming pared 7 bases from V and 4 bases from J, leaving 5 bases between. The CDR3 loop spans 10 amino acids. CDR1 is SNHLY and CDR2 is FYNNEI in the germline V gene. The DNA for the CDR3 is TGTGCCAGCAATTTATACGAGCAGTACTTC. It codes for CASNLYEQYF.

DNA for the CDR3: TGTGCCAGCAGTTTATCTCCACTCCTCTACGAGCAGTACTTC. Translated, it gives CASSLSPLLYEQYF. The chain has TRBV27 and TRBJ2-7; D remains ambiguous. V lost 0 bases and J lost 3, with 9 bases in between. Germline-derived CDR1 and CDR2 are MNHEY and SMNVEV (reference sequence). CDR3 length equals 14 residues.

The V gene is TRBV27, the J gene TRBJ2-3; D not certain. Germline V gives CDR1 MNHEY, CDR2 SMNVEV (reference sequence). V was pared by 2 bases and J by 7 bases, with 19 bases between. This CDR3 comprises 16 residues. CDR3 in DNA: TGTGCCAGCAGTTTAACCCCCCTAGTAATGCCAAATACGCAGTATTTT. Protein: CASSLTPLVMPNTQYF.

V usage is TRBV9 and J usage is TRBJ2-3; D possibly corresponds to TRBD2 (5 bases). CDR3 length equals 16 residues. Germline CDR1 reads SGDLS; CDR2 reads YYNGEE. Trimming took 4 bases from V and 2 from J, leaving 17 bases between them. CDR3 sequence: CASSLTRTGNTDTQYF. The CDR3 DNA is TGTGCCAGCAGCCTAACAAGGACTGGCAACACAGATACGCAGTATTTT.

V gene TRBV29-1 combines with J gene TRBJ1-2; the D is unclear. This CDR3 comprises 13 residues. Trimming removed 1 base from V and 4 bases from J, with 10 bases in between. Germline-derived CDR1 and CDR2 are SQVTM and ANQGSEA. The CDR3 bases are TGCAGCGTTGAAGGGGCCAGCATCTATGGCTACACCTTC. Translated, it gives CSVEGASIYGYTF.

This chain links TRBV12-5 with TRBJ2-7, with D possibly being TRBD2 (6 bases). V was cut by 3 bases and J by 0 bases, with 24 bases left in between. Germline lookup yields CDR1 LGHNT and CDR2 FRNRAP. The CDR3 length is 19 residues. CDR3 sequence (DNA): TGTGCTAGTGGTTTCCTTAGTGTTGGCCGGGGGTCCAGCTCCTACGAGCAGTACTTC. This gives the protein CASGFLSVGRGSSSYEQYF. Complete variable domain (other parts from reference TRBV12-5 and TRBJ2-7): DARVTQTPRHKVTEMGQEVTMRCQPILGHNTVFWYRQTMMQGLELLAYFRNRAPLDDSGMPKDRFSAEMPDATLATLKIQPSEPRDSAVYFCASGFLSVGRGSSSYEQYFGPGTRLTVT.

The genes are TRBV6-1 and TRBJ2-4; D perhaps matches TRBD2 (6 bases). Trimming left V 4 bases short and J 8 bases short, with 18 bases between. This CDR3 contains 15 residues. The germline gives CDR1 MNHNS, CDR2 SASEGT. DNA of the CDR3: TGTGCCAGCAGTGGCGGGACGCCCGTTCAAGACATTCAGTACTTC. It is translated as CASSGGTPVQDIQYF.

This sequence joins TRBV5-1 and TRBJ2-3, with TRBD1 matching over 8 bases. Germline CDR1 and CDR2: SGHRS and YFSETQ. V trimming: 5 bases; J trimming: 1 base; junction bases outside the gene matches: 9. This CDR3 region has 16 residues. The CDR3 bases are TGCGCCAGCAGTTCGGGACAGGATCGAGGCACAGATACGCAGTATTTT. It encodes CASSSGQDRGTDTQYF.

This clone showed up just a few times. In DNA form, the CDR3 reads TGTGCCAGCAGGCGAACCACTGAAGCTTTCTTT. Its protein product is CASRRTTEAFF. The chain employs TRBV6-5 and TRBJ1-1; D remains unclear. From germline, CDR1 is MNHEY and CDR2 SVGAGI. Trimming removed 6 bases from V and 4 bases from J, with 6 bases in between. CDR3 length: 11 residues.

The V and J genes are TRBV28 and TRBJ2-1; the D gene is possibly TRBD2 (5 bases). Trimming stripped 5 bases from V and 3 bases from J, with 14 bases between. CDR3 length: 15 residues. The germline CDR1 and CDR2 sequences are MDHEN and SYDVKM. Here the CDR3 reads CASSPRTRGYNEQFF. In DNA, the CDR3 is TGTGCCAGCAGTCCTCGGACCCGGGGCTACAATGAGCAGTTCTTC.

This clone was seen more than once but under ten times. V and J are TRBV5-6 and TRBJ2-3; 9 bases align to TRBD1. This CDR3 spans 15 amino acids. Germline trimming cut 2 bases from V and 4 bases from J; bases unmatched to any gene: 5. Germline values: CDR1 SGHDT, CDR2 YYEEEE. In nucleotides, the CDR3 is TGTGCCAGCAGCTTAGGACAGGGGAATCCAGATACGCAGTATTTT. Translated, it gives CASSLGQGNPDTQYF.

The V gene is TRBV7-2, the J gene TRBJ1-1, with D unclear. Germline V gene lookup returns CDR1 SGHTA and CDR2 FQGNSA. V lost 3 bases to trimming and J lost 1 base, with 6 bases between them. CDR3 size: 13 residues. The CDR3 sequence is CASSFGENTEAFF. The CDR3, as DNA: TGTGCCAGCAGCTTCGGGGAGAACACTGAAGCTTTCTTT.

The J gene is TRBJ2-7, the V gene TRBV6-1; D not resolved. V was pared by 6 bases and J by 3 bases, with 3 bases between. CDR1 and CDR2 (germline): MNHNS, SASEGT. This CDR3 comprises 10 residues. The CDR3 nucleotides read TGTGCCAGCAGGAGCTACGAGCAGTACTTC. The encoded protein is CASRSYEQYF.

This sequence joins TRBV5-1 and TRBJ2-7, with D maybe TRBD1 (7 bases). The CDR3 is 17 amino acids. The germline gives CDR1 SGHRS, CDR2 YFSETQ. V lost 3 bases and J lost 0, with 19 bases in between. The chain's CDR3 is CASSSGGTARLSYEQYF. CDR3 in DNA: TGCGCCAGCAGCTCAGGCGGGACAGCCAGACTCTCCTACGAGCAGTACTTC.

This CDR3 reads CSVVTGVDEQYF. CDR3 bases: TGCAGCGTTGTTACAGGGGTAGACGAGCAGTACTTC. The chain links TRBV29-1 to TRBJ2-7, with 7 bases identical to TRBD1. Looked up from germline, CDR1 is SQVTM and CDR2 is ANQGSEA. J lost 5 bases, V lost 4 bases, and 5 bases had no gene match. The CDR3 sequence is 12 residues long.

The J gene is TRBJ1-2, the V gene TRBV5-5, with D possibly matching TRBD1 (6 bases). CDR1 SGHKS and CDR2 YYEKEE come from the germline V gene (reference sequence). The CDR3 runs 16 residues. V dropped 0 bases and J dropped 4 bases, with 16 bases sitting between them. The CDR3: CASSLDPSTGLYGYTF. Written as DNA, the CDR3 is TGTGCCAGCAGCTTGGACCCCTCGACAGGTCTCTATGGCTACACCTTC.

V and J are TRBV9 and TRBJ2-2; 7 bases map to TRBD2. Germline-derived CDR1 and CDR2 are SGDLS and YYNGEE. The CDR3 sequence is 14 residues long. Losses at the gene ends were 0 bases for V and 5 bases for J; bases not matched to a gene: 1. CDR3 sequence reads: CASSVVGGTGELFF. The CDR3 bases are TGTGCCAGCAGCGTAGTGGGGGGGACCGGGGAGCTGTTTTTT.

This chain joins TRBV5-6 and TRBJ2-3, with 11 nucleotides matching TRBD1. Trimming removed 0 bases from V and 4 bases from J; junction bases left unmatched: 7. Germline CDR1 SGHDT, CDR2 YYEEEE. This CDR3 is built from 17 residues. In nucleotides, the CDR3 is TGTGCCAGCAGCTTGGATAGGGGACAGGGGGGTGCAGATACGCAGTATTTT. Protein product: CASSLDRGQGGADTQYF. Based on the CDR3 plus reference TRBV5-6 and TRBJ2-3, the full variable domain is DAGVTQSPTHLIKTRGQQVTLRCSPKSGHDTVSWYQQALGQGPQFIFQYYEEEERQRGNFPDRFSGHQFPNYSSELNVNALLLGDSALYLCASSLDRGQGGADTQYFGPGTRLTVL.

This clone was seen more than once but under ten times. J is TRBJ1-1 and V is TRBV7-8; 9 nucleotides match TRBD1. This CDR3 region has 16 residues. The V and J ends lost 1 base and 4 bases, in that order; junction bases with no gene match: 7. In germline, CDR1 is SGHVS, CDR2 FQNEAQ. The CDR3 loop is CASSLGDRVSGTEAFF. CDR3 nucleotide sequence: TGTGCCAGCAGCTTAGGGGACAGGGTGTCGGGCACTGAAGCTTTCTTT.

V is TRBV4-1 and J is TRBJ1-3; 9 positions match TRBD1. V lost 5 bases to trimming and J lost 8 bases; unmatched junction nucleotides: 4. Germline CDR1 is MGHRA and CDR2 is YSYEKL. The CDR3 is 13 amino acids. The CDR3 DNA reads TGCGCCAGCAGCGGACAGGGGATTCACACCATATATTTT. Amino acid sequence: CASSGQGIHTIYF.

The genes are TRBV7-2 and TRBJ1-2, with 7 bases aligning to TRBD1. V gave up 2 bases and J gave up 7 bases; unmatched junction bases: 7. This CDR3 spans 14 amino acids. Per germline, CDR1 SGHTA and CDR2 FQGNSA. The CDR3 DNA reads TGTGCCAGCAGCTTACAGGGGGAGTTTTCTGGCTACACCTTC. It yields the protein CASSLQGEFSGYTF.

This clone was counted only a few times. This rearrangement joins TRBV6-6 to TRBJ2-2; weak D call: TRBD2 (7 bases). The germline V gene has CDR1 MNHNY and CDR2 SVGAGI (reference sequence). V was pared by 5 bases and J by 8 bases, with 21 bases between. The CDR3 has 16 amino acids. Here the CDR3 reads CASSTSGTPSSGELFF. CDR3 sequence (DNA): TGTGCCAGCAGTACAAGCGGGACACCATCTTCGGGGGAGCTGTTTTTT.

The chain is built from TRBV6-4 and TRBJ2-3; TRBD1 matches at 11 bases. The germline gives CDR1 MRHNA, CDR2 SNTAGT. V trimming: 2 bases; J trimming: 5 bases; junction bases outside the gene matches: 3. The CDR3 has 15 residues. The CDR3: CASSDTGTGGDTQYF. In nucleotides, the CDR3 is TGTGCCAGCAGTGACACCGGGACAGGGGGAGATACGCAGTATTTT.

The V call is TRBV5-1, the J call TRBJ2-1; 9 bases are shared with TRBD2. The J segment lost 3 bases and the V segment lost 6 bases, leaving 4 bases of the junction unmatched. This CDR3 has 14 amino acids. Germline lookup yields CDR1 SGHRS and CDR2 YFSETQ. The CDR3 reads CASKASGNYNEQFF. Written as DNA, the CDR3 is TGCGCCAGCAAGGCTAGCGGGAACTACAATGAGCAGTTCTTC. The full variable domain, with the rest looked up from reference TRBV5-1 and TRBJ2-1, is KAGVTQTPRYLIKTRGQQVTLSCSPISGHRSVSWYQQTPGQGLQFLFEYFSETQRNKGNFPGRFSGRQFSNSRSEMNVSTLELGDSALYLCASKASGNYNEQFFGPGTRLTVL.

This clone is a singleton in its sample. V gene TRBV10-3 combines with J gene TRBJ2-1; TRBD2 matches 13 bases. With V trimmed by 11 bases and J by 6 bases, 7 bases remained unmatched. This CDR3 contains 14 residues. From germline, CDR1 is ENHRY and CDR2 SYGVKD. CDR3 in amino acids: CAVRGLAGVNEQFF. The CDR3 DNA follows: TGTGCCGTAAGAGGACTAGCGGGAGTCAATGAGCAGTTCTTC.

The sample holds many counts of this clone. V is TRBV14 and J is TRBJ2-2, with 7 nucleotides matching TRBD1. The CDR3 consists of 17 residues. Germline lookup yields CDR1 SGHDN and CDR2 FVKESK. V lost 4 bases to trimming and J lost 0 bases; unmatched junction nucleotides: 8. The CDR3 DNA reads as TGTGCCAGCAGCCCGGGACAGATAGCCGCGAACACCGGGGAGCTGTTTTTT. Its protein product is CASSPGQIAANTGELFF.

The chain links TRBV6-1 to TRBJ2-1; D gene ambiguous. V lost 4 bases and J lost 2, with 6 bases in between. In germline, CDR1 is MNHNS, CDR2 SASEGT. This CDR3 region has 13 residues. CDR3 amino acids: CASSGTAYNEQFF. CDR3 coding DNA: TGTGCCAGCAGTGGAACAGCCTACAATGAGCAGTTCTTC.

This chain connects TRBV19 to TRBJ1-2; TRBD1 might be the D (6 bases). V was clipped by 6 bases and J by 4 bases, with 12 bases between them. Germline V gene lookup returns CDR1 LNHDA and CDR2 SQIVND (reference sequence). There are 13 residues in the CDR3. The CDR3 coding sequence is TGTGCCAGTAGCAGAGGGGGGGGCTATGGCTACACCTTC. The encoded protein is CASSRGGGYGYTF.

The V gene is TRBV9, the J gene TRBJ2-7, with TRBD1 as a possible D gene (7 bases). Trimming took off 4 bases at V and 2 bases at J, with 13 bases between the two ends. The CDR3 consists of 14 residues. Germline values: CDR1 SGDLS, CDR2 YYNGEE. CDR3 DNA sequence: TGTGCCAGCAGCCCTCGGGGGACAGCCTACGAGCAGTACTTC. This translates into CASSPRGTAYEQYF.

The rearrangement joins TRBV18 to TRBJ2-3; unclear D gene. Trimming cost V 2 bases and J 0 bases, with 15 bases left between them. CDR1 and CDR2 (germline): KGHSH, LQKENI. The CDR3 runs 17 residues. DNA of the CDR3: TGTGCCAGCTCACCAGTTTTAGCCAGAAGGAGCACAGATACGCAGTATTTT. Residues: CASSPVLARRSTDTQYF.